This T cell receptor beta chain is drawn from a study of blood T cell repertoires in COVID-19. The overall study: PBMCs, B-cell-depleted T cells, or T cells provided the cDNA or gDNA that made up the material.

In the authors' workflow: From reference gene primer amplification, estimates of nucleated cell counts were derived. Measured with immunoSEQ multiplex PCR; TCRdb has only the in-frame clones, and not every one. V, J and clone size are those of that table, while D and trimming were read from the DNA. The sample includes some 320,000 clones, 87% of them seen just once. All enrollees were roughly 18 to 90 years old and from about 25 US areas. Cohort 3 donors counted as recovered after two negative PCRs, clearance, or resolved symptoms. In its sample, this clone was seen once. What was sequenced was PBMCs or T cells enriched from blood (not recorded which). This sequence originates from a woman aged 30 to 39 who had recovered from COVID-19.

CDR3 in DNA: TGTGCCAGCAGCTTAGAAAGGGGTAGGAAACTGTTTTTT. Its translation is CASSLERGRKLFF. J is TRBJ1-4 and V is TRBV11-2; weak D call: TRBD1 (5 bases). CDR3 length: 13 residues. V lost 0 bases and J lost 11, with 10 bases in between. Germline CDR1 SGHAT, CDR2 FQNNGV.